The TCR beta chain under discussion was sequenced for a study of identical twins. Findings of the study overall: The degree of excess twin sharing was weaker in beta out-of-frame sequences. Zero-insertion results could be subject to partial confounding by invariant MAIT and iNKT cells. With abundant cord blood beta clonotypes, insertions were fewer; memory repertoires showed no such pattern.

TCRdb reanalysed the 5' RACE reads using MiXCR and keeps one entry per CDR3 protein. The table has roughly 1,500,000 distinct CDR3 sequences, around 29% seen once. This clonotype was picked up a small number of times. Its antigen is unidentified. Healthy Caucasians were all of the donors. The length of the CDR3 is 13 residues. The germline V and J ends were trimmed by 0 bases and 3 bases, with 6 bases remaining between them. Germline lookup yields CDR1 SGHVS and CDR2 FNYEAQ. The sample taken for sequencing was cord blood. V is TRBV7-6 and J is TRBJ2-7; no firm D call. The origin of this receptor is a newborn girl in good health. The chain's CDR3 is CASSLAKVYEQYF. As DNA, the CDR3 is TGTGCCAGCAGCTTAGCCAAGGTCTACGAGCAGTACTTC.